One and the same sample provided the 6 T cell receptor beta chains below, sequenced in a study of CD8+ T cells in alopecia areata. Extracted RNA was reverse transcribed, and the resulting cDNA served as sequencing template. Clones were read by immunoSEQ multiplex PCR, and TCRdb kept only the in-frame ones, dropping some. The sample carries hundreds of thousands of clones, about 53% recorded once. This material consisted of CD4+ T cells sorted from blood, taken at week 0. Receptors originate from a human donor with alopecia areata.

This clone was found a few times. This rearrangement joins TRBV5-1 to TRBJ2-7; D possibly corresponds to TRBD2 (5 bases). The CDR3 spans 14 residues. Germline V CDR1 and CDR2: SGHRS, YFSETQ. Trimming cost V 3 bases and J 0 bases, with 10 bases left between them. This CDR3 reads CASSYSATSYEQYF. In DNA form, the CDR3 reads TGCGCCAGCAGCTATAGCGCGACCTCCTACGAGCAGTACTTC.

The chain links TRBV29-1 to TRBJ2-2, with a weak D call TRBD1 (6 bases). CDR1 and CDR2 from the germline V gene are SQVTM and ANQGSEA. The CDR3 is made up of 14 amino acids. Trimming removed 7 bases from V and 2 bases from J, with 14 bases in between. This CDR3 is CSALLTGNTGELFF. The CDR3 region has the DNA TGCAGCGCCTTACTGACAGGAAACACCGGGGAGCTGTTTTTT.

V usage is TRBV10-3 and J usage is TRBJ1-1; weak D call: TRBD1 (5 bases). Germline V lookup: CDR1 ENHRY, CDR2 SYGVKD. V lost 7 bases to trimming and J lost 3 bases, with 15 bases between them. The CDR3 is 14 residues long. CDR3 bases: TGTGCCATCAACGAAGGTCTAGGGGACACTGAAGCTTTCTTT. Protein: CAINEGLGDTEAFF.

This clone was counted only a few times. The chain couples TRBV6-5 to TRBJ2-3, with D perhaps matching TRBD2 (5 bases). In germline, CDR1 is MNHEY, CDR2 SVGAGI. The CDR3 extends over 15 amino acids. V shed 7 bases and J shed 2 bases, with 16 bases lying between them. The CDR3 bases are TGTGCCAGCACCCCGGCAGGAGGATTCACAGATACGCAGTATTTT. The encoded protein is CASTPAGGFTDTQYF.

V gene TRBV30 combines with J gene TRBJ2-7; 11 nucleotides agree with TRBD2. The CDR3 contains 12 residues. Germline V CDR1 and CDR2: GTSNPN, SVGIG (reference sequence). This CDR3 reads CAAGLAAGEQYF. CDR3 sequence (DNA): TGTGCGGCGGGACTAGCGGCCGGCGAGCAGTACTTC.

This chain connects TRBV7-9 to TRBJ1-2; a weak D match, TRBD1 (6 bases). CDR3 length: 15 amino acids. V was clipped by 5 bases and J by 6 bases, with 19 bases between them. CDR1 SEHNR and CDR2 FQNEAQ come from the germline V gene (reference sequence). In nucleotides, the CDR3 is TGTGCCAGCAGCCATCAAGGGGGGGATAGAAATGGCTACACCTTC. It codes for CASSHQGGDRNGYTF.